Below, one T cell receptor (beta chain) is given with its context. The data were obtained in a study of blood T cell repertoires in COVID-19. Across the whole study: COVID-19 samples, acute and convalescent, were from the United States, Italy and Spain. The analysed material was cDNA or gDNA that came from T cells, B-cell-depleted T cells, or PBMCs.

This CDR3 spans 12 amino acids. Trimming shortened V by 7 bases and J by 5 bases, and 12 bases separated the two germline ends. As originally analysed: Estimation of nucleated cell counts relied on the amplification of reference gene primers. Here immunoSEQ multiplex PCR was the method, and the copy in TCRdb shows in-frame clones only, minus some. V and J calls and clone size come straight from that table; D and trimming were deduced from the DNA. In the table there are 240,000 or so clones, around 83% of which are singletons. Sequenced input: peripheral blood. The rearrangement uses TRBV12-3 or TRBV12-4 and TRBJ2-7, with D perhaps TRBD2 (7 bases). The sequence derives from a woman in her late teens or twenties with acute or convalescent COVID-19. The CDR3 is CASTLGGDEQYF. CDR3 DNA: TGTGCCAGCACCCTAGGGGGGGACGAGCAGTACTTC.